A selection of T cell receptor beta chains follows, all from one sample in a study of shared clonotypes between healthy human individuals. Data came from immunoSEQ multiplex PCR; TCRdb stores just in-frame clones and leaves some out. The sample yields about 2.4 million clones, about 92% seen once. Input material: naive CD4+ T cells sorted from blood. All receptors derive from a young man in good health. Each CDR3 is given without its conserved first and last residue. Fields, in order: D gene, J gene, V gene, CDR3 protein. The D gene is left open where the match is weak.

.	TRBJ1-5	TRBV19	ASSIGQFNQPQH
.	TRBJ1-5	TRBV5-4	ASSLDLNQPQH
.	TRBJ1-2	TRBV28	ASSFPPNGYT
TRBD2	TRBJ2-3	TRBV5-5	ASSWSSSGGADTQY
.	TRBJ2-3	TRBV11-1	ASSLDGPARATDTQY
.	TRBJ2-2	TRBV18	ASSLPGSTGELF
TRBD2	TRBJ2-1	TRBV10-1	ASSEGGLLAGAYNEQF
.	TRBJ1-6	TRBV5-6	ASSYRGQVSPLH
.	TRBJ2-7	TRBV29-1	SVEWARGPYEQY
.	TRBJ2-3	TRBV5-1	ASSLGGAPTDTQY
TRBD2	TRBJ2-1	TRBV28	ASSPRDWGGSPYNEQF
.	TRBJ1-2	TRBV7-2	ASSRTANYGYT
.	TRBJ2-6	TRBV5-1	ASSLNPGLASGANVLT
.	TRBJ1-6	TRBV5-4	ASSLDRSNQPLH
.	TRBJ1-5	TRBV19	ASSSYPLGPEGSNQPQH
.	TRBJ1-1	TRBV6-5	ASSYSRDRNTEAF
TRBD2	TRBJ2-3	TRBV10-3	AIRGGRTDTQY
TRBD1	TRBJ1-6	TRBV11-2	ASSLGGQGVSPLH
TRBD1	TRBJ2-7	TRBV11-2	ATGQGAHEQY
TRBD1	TRBJ1-2	TRBV28	ASSSGGDGIFYGYT
.	TRBJ1-6	TRBV5-5	ASSPFGAGNSPLH
.	TRBJ2-2	TRBV1	TSSQRTSGRLGSDTGELF
.	TRBJ2-5	TRBV18	ASSPTYQETQY
.	TRBJ2-3	TRBV5-8	ASTPLDTQY
TRBD2	TRBJ2-1	TRBV10-3	AIGAPVAGTNEQF